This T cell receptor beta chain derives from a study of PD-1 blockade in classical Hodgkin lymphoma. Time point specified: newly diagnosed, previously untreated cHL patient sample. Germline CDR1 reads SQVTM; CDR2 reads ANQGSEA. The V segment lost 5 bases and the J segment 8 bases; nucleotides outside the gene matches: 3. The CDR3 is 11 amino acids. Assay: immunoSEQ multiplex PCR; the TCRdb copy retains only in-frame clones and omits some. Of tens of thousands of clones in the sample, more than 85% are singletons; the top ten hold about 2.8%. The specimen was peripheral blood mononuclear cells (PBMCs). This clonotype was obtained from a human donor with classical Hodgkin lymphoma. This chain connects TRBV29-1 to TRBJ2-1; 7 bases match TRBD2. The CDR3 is CSVYSGYEQFF. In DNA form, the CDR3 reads TGCAGCGTTTATAGCGGGTATGAGCAGTTCTTC.